The source of this T cell receptor beta chain is a study of shared clonotypes between healthy human individuals. In the study overall: Three plates each covered CD4 naive and memory; CD8 naive two, CD8 memory one. The study's findings and limits: Donor scarcity curtailed the genetic and exposure-history diversity represented herein.

Concerning this clone itself: The antigen remains undetermined.

Only CD45RO-negative cells positively selected for CCR7 counted as naive CD8 cells, so terminally differentiated effector memory CD45RA+ cells were excluded. The CDR3 spans 16 residues. Germline CDR1 SEHNR, CDR2 FQNEAQ (reference sequence). V lost 5 bases and J 0 bases, leaving 17 bases between the germline ends. The run depth of the assay was deep. Sorted-subset replicate PCRs used approximately 190 ng of genomic DNA. This amount corresponded to 33,000 or so T cell genomes. Assay: immunoSEQ multiplex PCR; the TCRdb copy retains only in-frame clones and omits some. The sample contains roughly 2.1 million clones, about 92% of which appear only once.

Sequencing was done on a sample of naive CD8+ T cells from PBMCs. The source is a man younger than 35 in good health. Some clones in this sample may be carry-over from other donors' samples. The chain uses TRBV7-9 and TRBJ2-7; D is unresolved. The CDR3 sequence: CASSPPRKGSSYEQYF. DNA for the CDR3: TGTGCCAGCAGCCCACCCCGTAAGGGAAGCTCCTACGAGCAGTACTTC.